This T cell receptor (beta chain) was sequenced during a study of control samples from healthy donors and cancer patients. The CDR3 is made up of 14 amino acids. The ends lost 7 bases at V and 4 bases at J; junction bases unmatched: 5. Germline-derived CDR1 and CDR2 are SGHTA and FQGNSA. Measured with immunoSEQ multiplex PCR; TCRdb has only the in-frame clones, and not every one. The repertoire holds 100,000 to 150,000 clones, with about 89% as singletons. The rearrangement joins TRBV7-2 to TRBJ2-2; 8 nucleotides match TRBD1. The origin of this receptor is a man aged 55 to 69 in good health. Sequencing used blood. In DNA form, the CDR3 reads TGTGCCAGCACTGGACAGGGTTTCACCGGGGAGCTGTTTTTT. Translating it yields CASTGQGFTGELFF.